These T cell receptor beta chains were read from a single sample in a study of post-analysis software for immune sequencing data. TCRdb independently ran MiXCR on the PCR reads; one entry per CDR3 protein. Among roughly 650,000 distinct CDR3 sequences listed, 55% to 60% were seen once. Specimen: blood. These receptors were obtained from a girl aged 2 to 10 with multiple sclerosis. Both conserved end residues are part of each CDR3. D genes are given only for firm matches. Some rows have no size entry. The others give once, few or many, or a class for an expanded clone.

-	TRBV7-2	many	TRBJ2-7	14	CASSLASEGYEQYF	TGTGCCAGCAGCTTAGCGAGTGAGGGCTACGAGCAGTACTTC
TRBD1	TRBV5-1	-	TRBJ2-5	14	CASSLRDRAQTQYF	TGCGCCAGCAGCCTCCGGGACAGGGCCCAGACCCAGTACTTC
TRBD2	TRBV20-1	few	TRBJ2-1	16	CSAGPSGGASYNGQFF	TGCAGTGCTGGACCTAGCGGGGGGGCTTCCTACAATGGGCAGTTCTTC
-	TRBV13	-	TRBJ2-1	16	CASSPPGQSHHNEQFF	TGTGCCAGCAGCCCCCCAGGGCAATCGCATCACAATGAGCAGTTCTTC
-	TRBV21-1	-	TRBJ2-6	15	CASSTQISGANVLTF	TGTGCCAGCAGCACACAAATATCTGGGGCCAACGTCCTGACTTTC
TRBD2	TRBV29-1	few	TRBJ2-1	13	CSVFGGDVNEQFF	TGCAGCGTTTTCGGGGGGGACGTCAATGAGCAGTTCTTC
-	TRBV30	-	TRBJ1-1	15	CAWSVPPVTNEEAFF	TGTGCCTGGAGTGTACCCCCGGTTACAAATGAGGAAGCTTTCTTT
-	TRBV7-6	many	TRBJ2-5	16	CASSLVEDWLQETQYF	TGTGCCAGCAGCTTAGTTGAGGACTGGCTTCAAGAGACCCAGTACTTC
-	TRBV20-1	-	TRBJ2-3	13	CSARGQDTDTQYF	TGCAGTGCAAGAGGACAAGACACAGATACGCAGTATTTT
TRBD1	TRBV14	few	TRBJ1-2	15	CASSHLRTGSDGYTF	TGTGCCAGCAGCCACCTTAGGACAGGGTCGGATGGCTACACCTTC